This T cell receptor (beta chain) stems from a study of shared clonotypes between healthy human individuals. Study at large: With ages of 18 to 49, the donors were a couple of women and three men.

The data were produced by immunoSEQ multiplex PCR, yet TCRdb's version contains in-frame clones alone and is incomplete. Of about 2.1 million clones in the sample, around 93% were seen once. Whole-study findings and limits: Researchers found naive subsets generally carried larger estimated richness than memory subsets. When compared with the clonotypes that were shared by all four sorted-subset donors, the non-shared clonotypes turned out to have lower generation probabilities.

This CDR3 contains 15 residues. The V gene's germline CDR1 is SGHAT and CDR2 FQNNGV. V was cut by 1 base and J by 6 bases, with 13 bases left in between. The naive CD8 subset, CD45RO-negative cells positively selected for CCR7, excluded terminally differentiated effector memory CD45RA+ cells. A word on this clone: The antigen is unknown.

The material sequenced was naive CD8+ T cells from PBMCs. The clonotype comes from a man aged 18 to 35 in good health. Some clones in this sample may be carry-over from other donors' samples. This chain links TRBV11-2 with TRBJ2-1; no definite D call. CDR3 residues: CASSLGLANFNEQFF. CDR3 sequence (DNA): TGTGCCAGCAGCTTAGGGCTGGCTAATTTCAATGAGCAGTTCTTC.